This T cell receptor beta chain stems from a study of technical replicates of blood from a few donors. The repertoire was sequenced with immunoSEQ multiplex PCR; TCRdb's copy has only in-frame clones and lacks some. The sample yields under 110,000 clones, nearly 96% seen once. This TCR was recovered from a human donor in good health. Material: T cells isolated from PBMCs.

In nucleotides, the CDR3 is TGTGCCAGCAGCAAGACAGGGAACTATGGCTACACCTTC. Protein product: CASSKTGNYGYTF. The rearrangement joins TRBV7-2 to TRBJ1-2; 7 nucleotides agree with TRBD1. CDR1 SGHTA and CDR2 FQGNSA come from the germline V gene. The trim removed 5 bases at V and 2 bases at J, leaving 2 bases unmatched. This CDR3 comprises 13 residues.